This T cell receptor beta chain was retrieved from a study of glioma-infiltrating T cells. About the study: Glioblastomas were WHO grade IV, sampled at first diagnosis; low-grade were grade II. Target coverage was about 4- to 11-fold for roughly 1 million blood T cells.

Note on this clonotype: The antigen remains unidentified.

Amplification of TCR alpha and beta CDR3 regions from RNA used iRepertoire nested multiplex PCR. Input was roughly 100-450 ng of tissue mRNA or PBMC total RNA. TCRdb analysed the multiplex PCR reads with MiXCR anew, one entry per CDR3 protein. Counted here are fewer than 500,000 distinct CDR3 sequences, roughly two fifths occurring once; the ten biggest clones make up 12%. The V gene's germline CDR1 is MGHRA and CDR2 YSYEKL. This CDR3 spans 20 amino acids. V was clipped by 3 bases and J by 2 bases; unmatched bases: 17. General study findings and limits: Above-expected tissue-blood divergence occurred in all gliomas, most in low-grade ones.

Sequencing was carried out using glioma tissue, nonneoplastic brain tissue, or PBMCs (not recorded which). The chain employs TRBV4-1 and TRBJ2-7; 12 bases line up with TRBD2. The source of this sequence is a human donor with low-grade glioma or glioblastoma, undergoing nonglioma brain surgery, or in good health (not recorded which). DNA for the CDR3: TGCGCCAGCAGCCACGATTTTTTTATTCGGACTAGCGGGATGGCCTACGAGCAGTACTTC. Protein product: CASSHDFFIRTSGMAYEQYF.